The T cell receptor beta chain under discussion was sequenced for a study of OX40 agonist ivuxolimab in advanced cancers. Study in general: The dose-escalation group included hepatocellular carcinoma, melanoma, renal cell carcinoma and head and neck cancer. Overall study results and limits: There was clonal expansion of CD4+ and CD8+ blood T cells by week 6 at 0.1 to 3.0 mg/kg.

As regards this clone: Antigen: not known.

Trimming removed 1 base from V and 10 bases from J, with 14 bases in between. The CDR3 extends over 15 amino acids. Germline V gene sequence: CDR1 SGHAT, CDR2 FQNNGV. The table came from immunoSEQ multiplex PCR; TCRdb's copy has only in-frame clones and leaves some out. The sample includes tens of thousands of clones, roughly 76% seen only once; the top ten take around 20%. The J gene is TRBJ1-6, the V gene TRBV11-2; a possible D gene is TRBD1 (5 bases). Sequences were derived from CD4+ or CD8+ T cells sorted from blood, sampled in a trial of the OX40 agonist ivuxolimab. The sequence came from an adult with an advanced solid tumor such as melanoma, head and neck, liver or kidney cancer. CDR3 bases: TGTGCCAGCAGCTTAGGGGACGTCGGCTGGTCACCCCTCCACTTT. It translates to CASSLGDVGWSPLHF.